The 27 T cell receptor beta chains listed next were all sequenced from one sample in a study of shared clonotypes between healthy human individuals. This table comes from immunoSEQ multiplex PCR, and its TCRdb copy is limited to in-frame clones, with some not included. The table includes 2 million to 2.5 million clones, about 92% detected once. Sequencing was done on a sample of naive CD4+ T cells from PBMCs. This sample's subset: CD45RA+ positively selected. The receptor source for this set is a man aged 18 to 30 in good health. Some clones in this sample may be carry-over from other donors' samples.

The genes are TRBV7-3 and TRBJ2-1, with no clear D. Germline assignment: CDR1 SGHTA and CDR2 FQGTGA. Trimming cost V 5 bases and J 8 bases, with 22 bases left between them. The CDR3 runs to 16 residues. CDR3 loop: CASSIGRLLDGHEQFF. The CDR3 bases are TGTGCCAGCAGCATAGGGCGACTGTTGGATGGGCATGAGCAGTTCTTC.

About this clone itself: Other DNA sequences in this sample translate to the same CDR3. Written as DNA, the CDR3 is TGTGCCAGCAGCCGAGACGGTTATAGCAATCAGCCCCAGCATTTT. Translation gives CASSRDGYSNQPQHF. The chain combines TRBV5-8 with TRBJ1-5; D call uncertain. The V and J ends lost 4 bases and 0 bases respectively, with 11 bases between them. Germline V lookup: CDR1 SGHTS, CDR2 YDEGEE. This CDR3 comprises 15 residues.

This clone was found once. The V and J genes are TRBV7-6 and TRBJ1-5, with D hard to call. The germline V and J ends were trimmed by 1 base and 6 bases, with 13 bases remaining between them. Germline V lookup: CDR1 SGHVS, CDR2 FNYEAQ. The CDR3 extends over 15 amino acids. The CDR3 is CASSLVNAFGQPQHF. The CDR3 DNA is TGTGCCAGCAGCTTAGTGAATGCCTTCGGTCAGCCCCAGCATTTT.

This sequence joins TRBV28 and TRBJ2-7; D ambiguous. Looked up from germline, CDR1 is MDHEN and CDR2 is SYDVKM. This CDR3 is built from 13 residues. The V end was cut by 7 bases, the J end by 2 bases, with 12 bases between. CDR3: CASTTLGAYEQYF. In nucleotides, the CDR3 is TGTGCCAGCACCACCCTTGGGGCCTACGAGCAGTACTTC.

This clone came up once. The chain joins TRBV5-1 to TRBJ1-1, with D uncertain. CDR1 and CDR2 (germline): SGHRS, YFSETQ. This CDR3 spans 13 amino acids. V shed 10 bases and J shed 1 base, with 14 bases lying between them. DNA of the CDR3: TGCGCCGGAAGAGTCCAACCGAACACTGAAGCTTTCTTT. Protein product: CAGRVQPNTEAFF.

The chain joins TRBV9 to TRBJ2-3, with 10 bases that match TRBD1. CDR3 length: 14 amino acids. The germline CDR1 and CDR2 sequences are SGDLS and YYNGEE. J gave up 6 bases and V 2 bases, and 3 bases lay outside the gene matches. The CDR3 nucleotides read TGTGCCAGCAGCGTGACAGGGGGCGCGGATACGCAGTATTTT. Translation: CASSVTGGADTQYF.

The genes are TRBV25-1 and TRBJ1-4; the match to TRBD1 covers 7 bases. The length of the CDR3 is 14 residues. The germline V gene has CDR1 MGHDK and CDR2 SYGVNS. V lost 2 bases, J lost 9 bases, and 6 bases stayed unmatched. The CDR3 spells CASSEGTAVQKLFF. The DNA of the CDR3 is TGTGCCAGCAGTGAAGGGACAGCTGTTCAAAAACTGTTTTTT.

The chain carries TRBV5-1 and TRBJ2-1; 8 nucleotides agree with TRBD2. With V trimmed by 6 bases and J by 2 bases, 4 bases remained unmatched. CDR3 size: 14 residues. Germline lookup yields CDR1 SGHRS and CDR2 YFSETQ. The CDR3 nucleotides are TGCGCCAGCACCACTAGCGGAGCCTACAATGAGCAGTTCTTC. This sequence encodes CASTTSGAYNEQFF.

This clone has only a few counts. The chain couples TRBV30 to TRBJ1-4, with D possibly TRBD1 on 5 matching bases. Germline loops: CDR1 GTSNPN, CDR2 SVGIG (reference sequence). The CDR3 covers 14 residues. V was trimmed by 0 bases and J by 2 bases, leaving 7 bases between them. DNA for the CDR3: TGTGCCTGGAGTGTACGACAGACTAATGAAAAACTGTTTTTT. The encoded protein is CAWSVRQTNEKLFF.

J is TRBJ2-7 and V is TRBV19; D is perhaps TRBD1 (7 bases). The germline V gene has CDR1 LNHDA and CDR2 SQIVND (reference sequence). The V gene lost 2 bases and the J gene lost 6 bases, with 11 bases spanning the gap. The CDR3 runs 13 residues. The DNA of the CDR3 is TGTGCCAGTAGTATACGCAGGGGGGTCGAGCAGTACTTC. It encodes CASSIRRGVEQYF.

This chain uses TRBV15 with TRBJ2-5; TRBD2 agrees at 11 bases. The J segment lost 4 bases and the V segment lost 3 bases, leaving 1 base of the junction unmatched. This CDR3 is 14 amino acids long. CDR1 is LNHNV, CDR2 YYDKDF, per germline (reference sequence). CDR3 residues: CATSSGLAGETQYF. The CDR3 coding sequence is TGTGCCACCAGCAGTGGACTAGCGGGAGAGACCCAGTACTTC.

The chain links TRBV6-1 to TRBJ2-1; D unresolved. This CDR3 has 13 amino acids. Germline lookup yields CDR1 MNHNS and CDR2 SASEGT. Trimming took 1 base from V and 4 from J, leaving 5 bases between them. Here the CDR3 DNA reads TGTGCCAGCAGTGAAGGGGCTTACAATGAGCAGTTCTTC. It translates to CASSEGAYNEQFF.

This rearrangement joins TRBV4-1 to TRBJ2-1; 8 bases match TRBD1. The germline V gene encodes CDR1 MGHRA and CDR2 YSYEKL. This CDR3 is built from 17 residues. The ends lost 1 base at V and 7 bases at J; junction bases unmatched: 12. CDR3 DNA sequence: TGCGCCAGCAGCCAAGGGGGACAGGCCCGCCCGGGTAATGAGCAGTTCTTC. Residues: CASSQGGQARPGNEQFF.

Notes on this clone: The same CDR3 can be traced to other DNA sequences in this sample. This chain connects TRBV15 to TRBJ2-7; D is unclear. V lost 1 base and J 3 bases, leaving 7 bases between the germline ends. The CDR3 runs to 13 residues. Germline CDR1 and CDR2: LNHNV and YYDKDF (reference sequence). CDR3 DNA: TGTGCCACCAGCAGAGCCTTAAGCTACGAGCAGTACTTC. This codes for CATSRALSYEQYF.

The V and J genes are TRBV11-3 and TRBJ2-2; TRBD2 aligns across 10 bases. CDR3 length: 17 residues. Trimming at V came to 1 base and at J to 7 bases, leaving 9 bases not matched to a gene. The germline V gene has CDR1 SGHNT and CDR2 YENEEA. Written as DNA, the CDR3 is TGTGCCAGCAGCTTAGTGGCTAGCGGGAGTCGTGGCGGGGAGCTGTTTTTT. Its translation: CASSLVASGSRGGELFF. The whole variable domain, filled in from reference TRBV11-3 and TRBJ2-2, reads EAGVVQSPRYKIIEKKQPVAFWCNPISGHNTLYWYLQNLGQGPELLIRYENEEAVDDSQLPKDRFSAERLKGVDSTLKIQPAELGDSAVYLCASSLVASGSRGGELFFGEGSRLTVL.

The CDR3 region is CASSARLAGATDTQYF. DNA for the CDR3: TGTGCCAGCAGCGCCCGACTAGCGGGAGCCACAGATACGCAGTATTTT. This sequence joins TRBV7-3 and TRBJ2-3; 12 bases line up with TRBD2. The germline gives CDR1 SGHTA, CDR2 FQGTGA. CDR3 length equals 16 residues. Trimming took 5 bases from V and 2 from J; bases not matched to a gene: 5.

This clone was seen only once. The gene calls are TRBV18 and TRBJ2-7, with 7 nucleotides matching TRBD1. V shed 1 base, J shed 5 bases, and the junction held 5 bases outside the gene matches. CDR3 length: 14 residues. Germline lookup yields CDR1 KGHSH and CDR2 LQKENI. DNA of the CDR3: TGTGCCAGCTCACCACAGGGGGCGATCAACGAGCAGTACTTC. Its protein is CASSPQGAINEQYF.

The chain has TRBV15 and TRBJ2-7, with D perhaps being TRBD1 or TRBD2 (6 bases each). The CDR3 is 12 amino acids. Germline-derived CDR1 and CDR2 are LNHNV and YYDKDF (reference sequence). Trimming took off 0 bases at V and 10 bases at J, with 10 bases between the two ends. The CDR3 sequence: CATSRDRGVQYF. The CDR3 bases are TGTGCCACCAGCAGAGATAGGGGGGTTCAGTACTTC.

The chain combines TRBV7-2 with TRBJ1-2; unclear D gene. The V gene's germline CDR1 is SGHTA and CDR2 FQGNSA. This CDR3 has 14 residues. V was shortened by 4 bases and J by 5 bases, with 14 bases between the two germline ends. The CDR3 loop reads CASSSSPGNYGYTF. Written as DNA, the CDR3 is TGTGCCAGCAGCTCCTCACCGGGGAATTATGGCTACACCTTC.

CDR3: CASSPSPGGYGYTF. The CDR3 bases are TGTGCCAGCAGTCCCTCCCCAGGAGGATATGGCTACACCTTC. The V call is TRBV6-1, the J call TRBJ1-2; D unresolved. CDR1 and CDR2 (germline): MNHNS, SASEGT. Trimming pared 5 bases from V and 5 bases from J, leaving 15 bases between. The CDR3 has 14 amino acids.

This clone was picked up one time. This chain uses TRBV2 with TRBJ1-3; D not resolved. The CDR3 length is 15 residues. The V gene lost 8 bases and the J gene lost 0 bases, with 14 bases spanning the gap. CDR1 is SNHLY and CDR2 is FYNNEI in the germline V gene. The CDR3 bases are TGTGCCAGCTCCCTCCTTCGCAGCTCTGGAAACACCATATATTTT. Residues: CASSLLRSSGNTIYF.

The chain joins TRBV14 to TRBJ2-7; tentative D call: TRBD1 (5 bases). The CDR3 length is 15 residues. V lost 3 bases, J lost 2 bases, and 14 bases lay in between. Germline-derived CDR1 and CDR2 are SGHDN and FVKESK. The CDR3 region has the DNA TGTGCCAGCAGCCAGAGTTATCGCAGGGCCTACGAGCAGTACTTC. Its protein is CASSQSYRRAYEQYF.

V is TRBV5-1 and J is TRBJ2-1; 9 bases are shared with TRBD2. CDR1 is SGHRS, CDR2 YFSETQ, per germline. V was pared by 5 bases and J by 4 bases, with 4 bases of the junction left unmatched. The CDR3 contains 14 residues. The CDR3, as DNA: TGCGCCAGCAGGGCGGGAGGGCCTTACAATGAGCAGTTCTTC. Residues: CASRAGGPYNEQFF.

The count of this clone is one. The rearrangement joins TRBV25-1 to TRBJ2-3; 8 positions match TRBD1. Germline assignment: CDR1 MGHDK and CDR2 SYGVNS. The CDR3 extends over 15 amino acids. V shed 4 bases and J 5 bases; nucleotides not matched to a gene: 8. The CDR3 coding sequence is TGTGCCAGCAGTGCAATTGGGACAGGAGGAGATACGCAGTATTTT. It yields the protein CASSAIGTGGDTQYF.

The chain recombines TRBV28 with TRBJ2-7, with 14 bases matching TRBD2. Germline CDR1 MDHEN, CDR2 SYDVKM. The CDR3 covers 16 residues. The J segment lost 7 bases and the V segment lost 6 bases, leaving 11 bases of the junction unmatched. CDR3 in amino acids: CASRLGGLAGAREQYF. CDR3 DNA sequence: TGTGCCAGCAGACTTGGGGGACTAGCGGGGGCTCGTGAGCAGTACTTC.

V usage is TRBV11-2 and J usage is TRBJ2-3; no definite D call. V lost 3 bases and J lost 2, with 12 bases in between. CDR3 length equals 15 residues. Germline loops: CDR1 SGHAT, CDR2 FQNNGV. CDR3 residues: CASSLVRVNTDTQYF. Here the CDR3 DNA reads TGTGCCAGCAGCTTGGTCAGAGTTAACACAGATACGCAGTATTTT.

The gene calls are TRBV6-1 and TRBJ2-1; 7 bases match TRBD2. The CDR3 runs 15 residues. Germline CDR1 MNHNS, CDR2 SASEGT. V shed 2 bases and J 3 bases; nucleotides not matched to a gene: 4. CDR3: CASSEQRDLYNEQFF. CDR3 nucleotides: TGTGCCAGCAGTGAACAGCGGGACCTCTACAATGAGCAGTTCTTC.